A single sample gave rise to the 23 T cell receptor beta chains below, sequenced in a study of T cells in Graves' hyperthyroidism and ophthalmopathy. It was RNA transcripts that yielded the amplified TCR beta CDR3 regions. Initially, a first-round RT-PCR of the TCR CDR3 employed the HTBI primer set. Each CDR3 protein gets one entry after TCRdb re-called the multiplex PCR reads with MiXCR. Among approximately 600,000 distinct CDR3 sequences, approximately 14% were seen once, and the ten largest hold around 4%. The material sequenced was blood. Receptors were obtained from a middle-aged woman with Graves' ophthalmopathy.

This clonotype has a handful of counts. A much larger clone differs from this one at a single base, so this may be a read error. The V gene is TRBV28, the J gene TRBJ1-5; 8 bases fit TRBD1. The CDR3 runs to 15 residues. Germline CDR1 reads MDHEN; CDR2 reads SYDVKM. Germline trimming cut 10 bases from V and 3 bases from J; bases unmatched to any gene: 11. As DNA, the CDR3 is TGTGCCAACGGGGAGACAGGGGTCCACAATCAGCCCCAGCATTTT. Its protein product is CANGETGVHNQPQHF.

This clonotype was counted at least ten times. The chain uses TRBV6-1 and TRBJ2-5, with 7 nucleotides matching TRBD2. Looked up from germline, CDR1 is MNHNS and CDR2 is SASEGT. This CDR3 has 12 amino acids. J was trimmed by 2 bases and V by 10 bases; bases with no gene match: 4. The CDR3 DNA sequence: TGTGCCACCACAGCGGGACAAGAGACCCAGTACTTC. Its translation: CATTAGQETQYF.

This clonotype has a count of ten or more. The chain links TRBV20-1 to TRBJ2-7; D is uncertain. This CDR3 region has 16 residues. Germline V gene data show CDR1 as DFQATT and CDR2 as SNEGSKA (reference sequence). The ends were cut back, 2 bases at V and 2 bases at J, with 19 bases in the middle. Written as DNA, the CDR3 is TGCAGTGCTAGACCACATGGTGGAAGAGGTGCCTACGAGCAGTACTTC. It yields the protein CSARPHGGRGAYEQYF.

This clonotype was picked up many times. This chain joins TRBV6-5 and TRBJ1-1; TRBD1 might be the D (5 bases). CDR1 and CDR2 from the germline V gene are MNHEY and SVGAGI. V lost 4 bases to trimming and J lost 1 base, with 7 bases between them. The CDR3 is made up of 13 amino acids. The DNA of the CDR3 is TGTGCCAGCAGTTGGGACGGGAACACTGAAGCTTTCTTT. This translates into CASSWDGNTEAFF.

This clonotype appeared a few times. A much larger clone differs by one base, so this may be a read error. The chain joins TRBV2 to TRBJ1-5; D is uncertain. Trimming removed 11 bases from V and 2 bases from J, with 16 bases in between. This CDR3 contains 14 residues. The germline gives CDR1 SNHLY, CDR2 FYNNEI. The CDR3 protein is CAGGEEGGNQPQHF. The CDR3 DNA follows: TGTGCCGGTGGAGAGGAGGGTGGCAATCAGCCCCAGCATTTT.

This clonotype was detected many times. The CDR3 coding sequence is TGTGCCAGCAGCTTAGCGGTGGGAATCTCTGGAAACACCATATATTTT. Its translation is CASSLAVGISGNTIYF. This chain connects TRBV7-2 to TRBJ1-3; D uncertain. The CDR3 has 16 amino acids. Trimming cost V 0 bases and J 0 bases, with 9 bases left between them. Looked up from germline, CDR1 is SGHTA and CDR2 is FQGNSA.

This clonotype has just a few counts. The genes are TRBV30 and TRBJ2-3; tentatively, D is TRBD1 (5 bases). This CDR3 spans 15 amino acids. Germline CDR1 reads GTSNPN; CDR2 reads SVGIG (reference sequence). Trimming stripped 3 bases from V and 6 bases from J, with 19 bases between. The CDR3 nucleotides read TGTGCCTGGAGCGTAACCCCAAGTCCAGGGGATACGCAGTATTTT. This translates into CAWSVTPSPGDTQYF.

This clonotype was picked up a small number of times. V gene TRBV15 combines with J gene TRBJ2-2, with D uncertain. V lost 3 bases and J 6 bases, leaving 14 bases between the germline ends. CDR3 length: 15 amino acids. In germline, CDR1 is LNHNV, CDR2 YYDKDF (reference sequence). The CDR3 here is CATSRLDWASGELFF. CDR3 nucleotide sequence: TGTGCCACCAGCAGGCTCGACTGGGCATCCGGGGAGCTGTTTTTT.

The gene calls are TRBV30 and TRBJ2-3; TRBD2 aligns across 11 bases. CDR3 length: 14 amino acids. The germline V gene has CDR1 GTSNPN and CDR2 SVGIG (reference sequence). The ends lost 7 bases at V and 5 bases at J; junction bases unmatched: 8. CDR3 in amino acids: CASSTSGNQDTQYF. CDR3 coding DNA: TGTGCCTCGTCGACTAGCGGGAATCAAGATACGCAGTATTTT.

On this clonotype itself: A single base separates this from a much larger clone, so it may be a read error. The CDR3 nucleotides read TGTGCCAGCAGTTTCGATTCGGGCTCCTTACTCTATGGCTACACCTTC. This sequence encodes CASSFDSGSLLYGYTF. The chain joins TRBV12-3 or TRBV12-4 to TRBJ1-2; no definite D call. Trimming cost V 3 bases and J 4 bases, with 18 bases left between them. The CDR3 is made up of 16 amino acids.

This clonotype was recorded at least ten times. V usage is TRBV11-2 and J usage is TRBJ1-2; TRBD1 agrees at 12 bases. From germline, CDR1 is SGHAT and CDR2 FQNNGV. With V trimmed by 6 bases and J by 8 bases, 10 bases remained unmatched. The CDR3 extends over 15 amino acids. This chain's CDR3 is CASRSPGQGAEGYTF. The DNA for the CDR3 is TGTGCCAGCAGAAGTCCGGGACAGGGGGCGGAAGGCTACACCTTC.

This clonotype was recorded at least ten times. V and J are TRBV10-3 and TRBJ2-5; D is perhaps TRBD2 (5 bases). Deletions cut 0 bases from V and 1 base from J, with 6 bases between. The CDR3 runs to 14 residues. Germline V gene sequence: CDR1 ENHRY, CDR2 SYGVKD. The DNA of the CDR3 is TGTGCCATCAGTGAGTCAAGCGGCCAAGAGACCCAGTACTTC. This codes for CAISESSGQETQYF.

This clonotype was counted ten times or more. The CDR3 spells CASSLVSGEQETQYF. The DNA for the CDR3 is TGTGCCAGCAGCTTAGTTAGCGGGGAACAAGAGACCCAGTACTTC. This chain joins TRBV7-2 and TRBJ2-5, with 8 positions matching TRBD2. V trimming: 1 base; J trimming: 2 bases; junction bases outside the gene matches: 3. From germline, CDR1 is SGHTA and CDR2 FQGNSA. This CDR3 contains 15 residues.

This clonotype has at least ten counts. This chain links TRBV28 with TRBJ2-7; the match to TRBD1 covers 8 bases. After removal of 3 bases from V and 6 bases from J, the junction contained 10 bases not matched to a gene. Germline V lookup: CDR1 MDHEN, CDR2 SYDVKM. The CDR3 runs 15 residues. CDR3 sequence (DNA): TGTGCCAGCAGTTTGGGGGGACAGGTAGGAAGCGAGCAGTACTTC. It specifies CASSLGGQVGSEQYF.

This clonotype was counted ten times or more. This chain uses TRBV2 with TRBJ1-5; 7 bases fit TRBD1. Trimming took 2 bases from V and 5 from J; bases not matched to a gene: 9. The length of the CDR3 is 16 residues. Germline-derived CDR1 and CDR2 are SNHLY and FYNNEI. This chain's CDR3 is CASSERPGQPYQPQHF. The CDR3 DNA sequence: TGTGCCAGCAGTGAACGCCCGGGACAGCCCTATCAGCCCCAGCATTTT.

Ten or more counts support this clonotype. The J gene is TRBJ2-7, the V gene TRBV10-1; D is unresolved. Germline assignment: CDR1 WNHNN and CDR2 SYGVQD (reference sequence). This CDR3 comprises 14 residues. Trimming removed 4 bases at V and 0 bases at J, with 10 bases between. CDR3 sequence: CASSASLSSYEQYF. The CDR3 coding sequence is TGCGCCAGCAGTGCCTCCCTGAGCTCCTACGAGCAGTACTTC.

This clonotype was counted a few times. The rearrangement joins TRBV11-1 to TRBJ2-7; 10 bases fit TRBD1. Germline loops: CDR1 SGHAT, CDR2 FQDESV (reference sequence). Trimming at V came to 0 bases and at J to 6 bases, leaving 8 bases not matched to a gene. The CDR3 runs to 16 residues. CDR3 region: CASSLAPGTGDSEQYF. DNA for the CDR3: TGTGCCAGCAGCTTAGCCCCCGGGACAGGGGATAGCGAGCAGTACTTC.

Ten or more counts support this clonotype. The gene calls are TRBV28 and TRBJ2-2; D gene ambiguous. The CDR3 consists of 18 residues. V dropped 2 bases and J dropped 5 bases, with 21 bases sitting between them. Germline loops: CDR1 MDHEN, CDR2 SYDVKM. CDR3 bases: TGTGCCAGCAGTTTACACCCAAACCCGGCAGGTCTTACCGGGGAGCTGTTTTTT. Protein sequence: CASSLHPNPAGLTGELFF.

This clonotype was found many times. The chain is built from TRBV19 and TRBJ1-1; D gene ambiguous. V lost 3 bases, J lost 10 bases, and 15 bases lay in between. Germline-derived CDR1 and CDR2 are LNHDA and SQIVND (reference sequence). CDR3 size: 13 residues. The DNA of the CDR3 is TGTGCCAGTAGTATCCAAGGGCCGGCGGTAGCTTTCTTT. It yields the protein CASSIQGPAVAFF. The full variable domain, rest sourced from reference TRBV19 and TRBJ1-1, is DGGITQSPKYLFRKEGQNVTLSCEQNLNHDAMYWYRQDPGQGLRLIYYSQIVNDFQKGDIAEGYSVSREKKESFPLTVTSAQKNPTAFYLCASSIQGPAVAFFGQGTRLTVV.

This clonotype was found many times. The CDR3 DNA reads TGTGCCAGCAGTGCCTTCTCAGGGAAAGAGACCCAGTACTTC. Protein product: CASSAFSGKETQYF. The V and J genes are TRBV28 and TRBJ2-5; D might be TRBD1 (5 bases). The CDR3 contains 14 residues. CDR1 and CDR2 from the germline V gene are MDHEN and SYDVKM. V lost 5 bases, J lost 3 bases, and 13 bases lay in between. Drawing the rest from reference TRBV28 and TRBJ2-5, the complete variable domain is DVKVTQSSRYLVKRTGEKVFLECVQDMDHENMFWYRQDPGLGLRLIYFSYDVKMKEKGDIPEGYSVSREKKERFSLILESASTNQTSMYLCASSAFSGKETQYFGPGTRLLVL.

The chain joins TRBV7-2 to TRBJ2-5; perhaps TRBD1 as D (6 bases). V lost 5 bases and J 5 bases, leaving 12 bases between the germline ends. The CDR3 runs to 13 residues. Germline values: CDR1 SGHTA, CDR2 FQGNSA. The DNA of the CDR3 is TGTGCCAGCAGCACGGTCAGGGGTGAGACCCAGTACTTC. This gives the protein CASSTVRGETQYF. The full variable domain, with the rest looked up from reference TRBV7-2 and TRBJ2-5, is GAGVSQSPSNKVTEKGKDVELRCDPISGHTALYWYRQSLGQGLEFLIYFQGNSAPDKSGLPSDRFSAERTGGSVSTLTIQRTQQEDSAVYLCASSTVRGETQYFGPGTRLLVL.

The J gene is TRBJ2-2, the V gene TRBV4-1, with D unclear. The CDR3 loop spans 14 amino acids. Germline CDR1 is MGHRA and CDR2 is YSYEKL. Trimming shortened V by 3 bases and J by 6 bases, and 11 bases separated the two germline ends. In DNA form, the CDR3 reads TGCGCCAGCAGCCACGCCAAGAAGGCCGGGGAGCTGTTTTTT. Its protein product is CASSHAKKAGELFF.

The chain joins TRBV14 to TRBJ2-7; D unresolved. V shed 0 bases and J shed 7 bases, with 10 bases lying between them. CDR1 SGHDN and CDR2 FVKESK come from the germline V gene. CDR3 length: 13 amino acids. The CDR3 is CASSQDLVREQYF. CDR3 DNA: TGTGCCAGCAGCCAAGATTTGGTTAGGGAGCAGTACTTC.